Listed here are 32 T cell receptor beta chains from one sample, sequenced in a study of control samples from healthy donors and cancer patients (dated by TCRdb to 2018 to 2021). The library relied on the immunoSEQ multiplex PCR assay. TCRdb limited this immuneACCESS table to in-frame rearrangements with V and J called. A share of clones is missing; checked studies link under half to unresolved V genes, and the rest is unexplained. The sample contains 100,000 or so clones, 83% of them found a single time. The ten most abundant clones make up 13% of the sample. Specimen: blood. The receptors here all came from a woman in her fifties or sixties in good health.

This chain uses TRBV3-1 (or the pseudogene TRBV3-2) with TRBJ2-3; a weak D match, TRBD2 (7 bases). V was pared by 0 bases and J by 0 bases, with 22 bases between. The CDR3 totals 20 residues. Germline V gene data show CDR1 as LGHDT and CDR2 as YNNKEL (reference sequence). In DNA form, the CDR3 reads TGTGCCAGCAGCCAAGATCCCGGTCTTATGGCGGGGGCTAGCACAGATACGCAGTATTTT. It yields the protein CASSQDPGLMAGASTDTQYF.

This clone showed up just once. This rearrangement joins TRBV6-6 to TRBJ1-5, with a weak D call TRBD1 (5 bases). Germline V gene data show CDR1 as MNHNY and CDR2 as SVGAGI (reference sequence). V was pared by 1 base and J by 1 base, with 11 bases between. CDR3 length: 16 residues. As DNA, the CDR3 is TGTGCCAGCAGTTACTTGGAACAGGCGAGCAATCAGCCCCAGCATTTT. This codes for CASSYLEQASNQPQHF.

This chain links TRBV7-6 with TRBJ2-5; 16 nucleotides agree with TRBD2. The germline gives CDR1 SGHVS, CDR2 FNYEAQ. The CDR3 sequence is 17 residues long. V trimming: 5 bases; J trimming: 5 bases; junction bases outside the gene matches: 8. The chain's CDR3 is CASSPGLAGGPGETQYF. CDR3 coding DNA: TGTGCCAGCAGCCCGGGACTAGCGGGAGGGCCGGGGGAGACCCAGTACTTC.

The sample holds a few counts of this clone. Other nucleotide sequences from this sample produce the same CDR3. V usage is TRBV11-1 and J usage is TRBJ2-2, with a possible D match to TRBD1 (6 bases). With 2 bases removed from V and 5 bases from J, the gap between germline ends came to 6 bases. Germline V CDR1 and CDR2: SGHAT, FQDESV (reference sequence). This CDR3 region has 13 residues. The CDR3 nucleotides read TGTGCCAGCAGCTTAAGGGGGACCGGGGAGCTGTTTTTT. Encoded protein: CASSLRGTGELFF.

The rearrangement joins TRBV25-1 to TRBJ1-5, with D possibly matching TRBD1 (6 bases). Trimming removed 2 bases from V and 10 bases from J, with 15 bases in between. From germline, CDR1 is MGHDK and CDR2 SYGVNS. This CDR3 has 14 amino acids. DNA of the CDR3: TGTGCCAGCAGTGAACAGGGGATTATCACCCCCCAGCATTTT. Its translation: CASSEQGIITPQHF.

The V and J genes are TRBV13 and TRBJ1-3; D possibly corresponds to TRBD1 (6 bases). With 4 bases removed from V and 2 bases from J, the gap between germline ends came to 9 bases. From germline, CDR1 is PRHDT and CDR2 FYEKMQ (reference sequence). This CDR3 has 14 residues. CDR3: CASSSQGTGNTIYF. Written as DNA, the CDR3 is TGTGCCAGCAGCTCACAGGGAACTGGAAACACCATATATTTT. The full variable domain, with the rest looked up from reference TRBV13 and TRBJ1-3, is AAGVIQSPRHLIKEKRETATLKCYPIPRHDTVYWYQQGPGQDPQFLISFYEKMQSDKGSIPDRFSAQQFSDYHSELNMSSLELGDSALYFCASSSQGTGNTIYFGEGSWLTVV.

The rearrangement joins TRBV29-1 to TRBJ2-5, with TRBD1 identical over 11 bases. With V trimmed by 7 bases and J by 4 bases, 2 bases remained unmatched. This CDR3 region has 12 residues. Germline lookup yields CDR1 SQVTM and CDR2 ANQGSEA. In DNA, the CDR3 is TGCAGCGCCGGACAGGGGGCAGAGACCCAGTACTTC. Encoded protein: CSAGQGAETQYF.

This chain links TRBV5-6 with TRBJ2-3; 12 bases map to TRBD2. The junction had 9 bases not matched to a gene; V was cut back by 4 bases and J by 0 bases. Germline V CDR1 and CDR2: SGHDT, YYEEEE. The CDR3 extends over 18 amino acids. CDR3 nucleotide sequence: TGTGCCAGCAGCCGAACTAGCGGGGGGCACCAAAGCACAGATACGCAGTATTTT. It translates to CASSRTSGGHQSTDTQYF.

This clone was observed a few times. Here the CDR3 reads CASSADNEEVQFF. Here the CDR3 DNA reads TGTGCCAGCAGCGCCGACAACGAGGAAGTGCAGTTCTTC. This rearrangement joins TRBV9 to TRBJ2-1; no firm D call. The CDR3 has 13 amino acids. With 3 bases removed from V and 12 bases from J, the gap between germline ends came to 16 bases. Germline values: CDR1 SGDLS, CDR2 YYNGEE.

The chain couples TRBV11-3 to TRBJ2-3, with TRBD1 as a possible D gene (5 bases). CDR3 size: 17 residues. Germline V lookup: CDR1 SGHNT, CDR2 YENEEA. V was clipped by 1 base and J by 0 bases, with 14 bases between them. The CDR3: CASSLVGRAPSTDTQYF. The CDR3 coding sequence is TGTGCCAGCAGCTTAGTTGGCAGGGCCCCTAGCACAGATACGCAGTATTTT.

This sequence joins TRBV7-9 and TRBJ1-1, with D possibly matching TRBD1 (5 bases). Trimming removed 5 bases from V and 5 bases from J, with 30 bases in between. Per the germline V gene, CDR1 is SEHNR and CDR2 is FQNEAQ (reference sequence). This CDR3 contains 19 residues. DNA for the CDR3: TGTGCCAGCAGCGGGCGGCACCCAAGAGAGGGTCAGGGAGGGACTGAAGCTTTCTTT. Translation: CASSGRHPREGQGGTEAFF. The variable domain in full, with the rest retrieved from reference TRBV7-9 and TRBJ1-1, is DTGVSQNPRHKITKRGQNVTFRCDPISEHNRLYWYRQTLGQGPEFLTYFQNEAQLEKSRLLSDRFSAERPKGSFSTLEIQRTEQGDSAMYLCASSGRHPREGQGGTEAFFGQGTRLTVV.

The gene calls are TRBV24-1 and TRBJ2-7, with 8 bases identical to TRBD2. The germline gives CDR1 KGHDR, CDR2 SFDVKD. V lost 12 bases, J lost 0 bases, and 9 bases stayed unmatched. There are 14 residues in the CDR3. The CDR3 protein is CASLRAGDSYEQYF. Written as DNA, the CDR3 is TGTGCCTCCCTGAGAGCGGGAGACTCCTACGAGCAGTACTTC.

The chain employs TRBV19 and TRBJ2-1; TRBD1 or TRBD2 may be the D gene (6 bases each). This CDR3 comprises 13 residues. V was trimmed by 7 bases and J by 4 bases, leaving 11 bases between them. Germline loops: CDR1 LNHDA, CDR2 SQIVND (reference sequence). CDR3 protein: CASKQGRYNEQFF. As DNA, the CDR3 is TGTGCCAGTAAGCAGGGGAGGTACAATGAGCAGTTCTTC.

The chain employs TRBV7-2 and TRBJ2-7, with no clear D. The germline gives CDR1 SGHTA, CDR2 FQGNSA. The CDR3 spans 12 residues. The ends were cut back, 7 bases at V and 9 bases at J, with 16 bases in the middle. CDR3 in amino acids: CASTSTPLAQYF. The CDR3 DNA sequence: TGTGCCAGCACCTCGACTCCTTTGGCGCAGTACTTC.

The chain employs TRBV27 and TRBJ1-1; TRBD1 matches 7 bases. The CDR3 is 16 residues long. The trim removed 3 bases at V and 4 bases at J, leaving 11 bases unmatched. Germline V gene sequence: CDR1 MNHEY, CDR2 SMNVEV (reference sequence). For the CDR3, the DNA is TGTGCCAGCAGTTTCTTCGGGGCAGGGGGGGGCACTGAAGCTTTCTTT. Protein: CASSFFGAGGGTEAFF.

This sequence joins TRBV5-1 and TRBJ2-7, with 9 bases identical to TRBD1. There are 16 residues in the CDR3. Germline V gene data show CDR1 as SGHRS and CDR2 as YFSETQ. J lost 7 bases, V lost 4 bases, and 15 bases had no gene match. The CDR3 is CASSRELLDRGREQYF. Written as DNA, the CDR3 is TGCGCCAGCAGCCGAGAGTTGTTGGACAGGGGCCGGGAGCAGTACTTC.

This chain connects TRBV7-2 to TRBJ1-6; D might be TRBD1 (6 bases). V lost 0 bases to trimming and J lost 10 bases, with 13 bases between them. The CDR3 length is 15 residues. Germline values: CDR1 SGHTA, CDR2 FQGNSA. The CDR3: CASSLATGTPSPLHF. Written as DNA, the CDR3 is TGTGCCAGCAGCTTAGCTACCGGGACACCCTCACCCCTCCACTTT.

This rearrangement joins TRBV7-3 to TRBJ2-2, with TRBD2 identical over 8 bases. The junction had 11 bases not matched to a gene; V was cut back by 5 bases and J by 3 bases. Per the germline V gene, CDR1 is SGHTA and CDR2 is FQGTGA. CDR3 length: 17 amino acids. The CDR3, as DNA: TGTGCCAGCAGCCAAAACCCGGGGGGGGCCGACACCGGGGAGCTGTTTTTT. It yields the protein CASSQNPGGADTGELFF.

V is TRBV11-3 and J is TRBJ2-1, with D perhaps assigned TRBD1 or TRBD2 (7 bases each). CDR3 size: 13 residues. Trimming removed 3 bases at V and 8 bases at J, with 11 bases between. The germline V gene has CDR1 SGHNT and CDR2 YENEEA. The CDR3 sequence is CASSFRGGDEQFF. The DNA of the CDR3 is TGTGCCAGCAGCTTCAGGGGGGGCGATGAGCAGTTCTTC. Complete variable domain (other parts from reference TRBV11-3 and TRBJ2-1): EAGVVQSPRYKIIEKKQPVAFWCNPISGHNTLYWYLQNLGQGPELLIRYENEEAVDDSQLPKDRFSAERLKGVDSTLKIQPAELGDSAVYLCASSFRGGDEQFFGPGTRLTVL.

This sequence joins TRBV5-1 and TRBJ1-1; TRBD1 matches 7 bases. Germline assignment: CDR1 SGHRS and CDR2 YFSETQ. V trimming: 0 bases; J trimming: 2 bases; junction bases outside the gene matches: 7. CDR3 length: 16 amino acids. The DNA of the CDR3 is TGCGCCAGCAGCTTGGCCGGCAGGGGGTCAAACACTGAAGCTTTCTTT. Its translation: CASSLAGRGSNTEAFF.

The rearrangement joins TRBV18 to TRBJ2-1; possibly TRBD1 for D (6 bases). Germline CDR1 reads KGHSH; CDR2 reads LQKENI. The CDR3 covers 14 residues. Trimming took off 2 bases at V and 8 bases at J, with 13 bases between the two ends. The CDR3 DNA is TGTGCCAGCTCACCAATTAGGTCAGGGGATGAGCAGTTCTTC. Its protein product is CASSPIRSGDEQFF.

The chain combines TRBV19 with TRBJ1-5; D is uncertain. Trimming stripped 6 bases from V and 0 bases from J, with 12 bases between. The germline gives CDR1 LNHDA, CDR2 SQIVND (reference sequence). This CDR3 contains 15 residues. As DNA, the CDR3 is TGTGCCAGTAGATTAGGACCTTATAGCAATCAGCCCCAGCATTTT. It codes for CASRLGPYSNQPQHF.

The V and J genes are TRBV11-3 and TRBJ2-5; no reliable D call. The CDR3 sequence is 14 residues long. Germline lookup yields CDR1 SGHNT and CDR2 YENEEA. V lost 5 bases to trimming and J lost 5 bases, with 15 bases between them. The DNA of the CDR3 is TGTGCCAGCAGCGACCAATTCCCCGTTGAGACCCAGTACTTC. Protein product: CASSDQFPVETQYF. Based on the CDR3 plus reference TRBV11-3 and TRBJ2-5, the full variable domain is EAGVVQSPRYKIIEKKQPVAFWCNPISGHNTLYWYLQNLGQGPELLIRYENEEAVDDSQLPKDRFSAERLKGVDSTLKIQPAELGDSAVYLCASSDQFPVETQYFGPGTRLLVL.

The chain recombines TRBV11-3 with TRBJ1-1; 8 positions match TRBD1. V lost 4 bases to trimming and J lost 4 bases; unmatched junction nucleotides: 8. CDR3 length: 15 amino acids. Germline V lookup: CDR1 SGHNT, CDR2 YENEEA. The CDR3 loop is CASSSRQGRFTEAFF. In DNA, the CDR3 is TGTGCCAGCAGCTCTAGACAGGGGCGGTTCACTGAAGCTTTCTTT. Variable domain in full (rest from reference TRBV11-3 and TRBJ1-1): EAGVVQSPRYKIIEKKQPVAFWCNPISGHNTLYWYLQNLGQGPELLIRYENEEAVDDSQLPKDRFSAERLKGVDSTLKIQPAELGDSAVYLCASSSRQGRFTEAFFGQGTRLTVV.

This sequence joins TRBV6-4 and TRBJ1-1; 7 positions match TRBD1. The J segment lost 8 bases and the V segment lost 6 bases, leaving 9 bases of the junction unmatched. Germline values: CDR1 MRHNA, CDR2 SNTAGT. There are 13 residues in the CDR3. In DNA form, the CDR3 reads TGTGCCAGCAGGCGCGGGACAGAAGGGGAAGCTTTCTTT. Encoded protein: CASRRGTEGEAFF.

This clone was seen repeatedly, ten times or more. The chain is built from TRBV19 and TRBJ2-7; D is uncertain. The CDR3 extends over 12 amino acids. The germline gives CDR1 LNHDA, CDR2 SQIVND (reference sequence). V lost 4 bases to trimming and J lost 7 bases, with 11 bases between them. Here the CDR3 reads CASSRGLGEQYF. The CDR3 region has the DNA TGTGCCAGTAGTAGGGGTTTAGGGGAGCAGTACTTC.

The V gene is TRBV7-2, the J gene TRBJ1-2; 7 nucleotides match TRBD1. Unmatched junction bases numbered 10, after V lost 6 bases and J lost 6 bases. The CDR3 length is 14 residues. In germline, CDR1 is SGHTA, CDR2 FQGNSA. The CDR3 DNA reads TGTGCCAGCAGTTTGGCAGGGGGGGGCCATGGCTACACCTTC. Translated: CASSLAGGGHGYTF.

V gene TRBV4-3 combines with J gene TRBJ1-1, with a tentative D call TRBD1 (5 bases). This CDR3 is built from 15 residues. V shed 2 bases and J shed 3 bases, with 13 bases lying between them. Germline assignment: CDR1 LGHNA and CDR2 YSLEER. The CDR3 DNA sequence: TGCGCCAGCAGCCAAATGGGGCATGTGGACACTGAAGCTTTCTTT. It yields the protein CASSQMGHVDTEAFF.

This clone came up a few times. J is TRBJ1-5 and V is TRBV5-4; no firm D call. V lost 4 bases and J lost 5, with 13 bases in between. Per germline, CDR1 SGHNT and CDR2 YYREEE (reference sequence). The CDR3 length is 14 residues. The CDR3 protein is CASSIGPIDQPQHF. CDR3 DNA sequence: TGTGCCAGCAGCATCGGCCCAATCGATCAGCCCCAGCATTTT. The variable domain in full, with the rest retrieved from reference TRBV5-4 and TRBJ1-5, is ETGVTQSPTHLIKTRGQQVTLRCSSQSGHNTVSWYQQALGQGPQFIFQYYREEENGRGNFPPRFSGLQFPNYSSELNVNALELDDSALYLCASSIGPIDQPQHFGDGTRLSIL.

The V gene is TRBV6-2 or TRBV6-3, the J gene TRBJ1-4; no firm D call. Per germline, CDR1 MNHEY and CDR2 SVGEGT. The CDR3 loop spans 15 amino acids. The V and J ends lost 5 bases and 5 bases respectively, with 15 bases between them. The CDR3 DNA reads TGTGCCAGCAGTACGCCGAAAGGGAGCAATGAAAAACTGTTTTTT. Translation: CASSTPKGSNEKLFF.

This clone has a single count. The gene calls are TRBV15 and TRBJ1-1; no definite D call. Trimming removed 0 bases at V and 8 bases at J, with 16 bases between. CDR3 size: 15 residues. Germline CDR1 and CDR2: LNHNV and YYDKDF (reference sequence). The CDR3 loop is CATSRDRSRTWEAFF. The CDR3 region has the DNA TGTGCCACCAGCAGAGATCGGAGCCGGACCTGGGAAGCTTTCTTT.

This clone has a single count. The chain joins TRBV18 to TRBJ1-1; 9 bases fit TRBD1. The junction had 3 bases not matched to a gene; V was cut back by 6 bases and J by 1 base. The V gene's germline CDR1 is KGHSH and CDR2 LQKENI. CDR3 length equals 14 residues. As DNA, the CDR3 is TGTGCCAGCTCGGACAGGGGATCGAACACTGAAGCTTTCTTT. Amino acids: CASSDRGSNTEAFF.